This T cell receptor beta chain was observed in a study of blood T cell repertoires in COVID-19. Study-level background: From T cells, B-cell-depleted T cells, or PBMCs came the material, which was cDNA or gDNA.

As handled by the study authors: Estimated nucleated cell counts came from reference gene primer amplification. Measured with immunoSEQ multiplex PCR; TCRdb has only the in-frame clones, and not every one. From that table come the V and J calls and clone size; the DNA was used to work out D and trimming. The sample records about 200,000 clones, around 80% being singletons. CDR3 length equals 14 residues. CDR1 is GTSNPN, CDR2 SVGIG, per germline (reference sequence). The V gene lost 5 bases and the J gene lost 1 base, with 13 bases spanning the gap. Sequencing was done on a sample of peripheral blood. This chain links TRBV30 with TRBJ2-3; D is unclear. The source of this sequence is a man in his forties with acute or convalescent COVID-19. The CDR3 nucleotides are TGTGCCTGGGGCGGCATGGGCGGCACAGATACGCAGTATTTT. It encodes CAWGGMGGTDTQYF.